The TCR beta chain described here comes from a study of HIV-infected children after antiretroviral therapy interruption. The ends were cut back, 2 bases at V and 7 bases at J, with 11 bases in the middle. Germline loops: CDR1 LNHDA, CDR2 SQIVND (reference sequence). This CDR3 comprises 13 residues. The TCR library was built from RNA with a 3' RACE protocol and unique molecular identifiers. MiXCR, applied by TCRdb to the 3' RACE reads, yields one record per CDR3 protein. The table has approximately 96,000 distinct CDR3 sequences, about 6.3% seen once; the top ten hold 0.85% to 1.2%. Treatment of the sample: PENTA 11 planned treatment interruption arm or continuous ART arm. This clonotype was counted many times.

Specimen: CD45RA+ CD4+ T cells from PBMCs, pooled from several time points, collected from a donor given antiretroviral therapy, either interrupted or continuous. Subset specified: naive CD4+ CD45RA+ CD45RO- T cells. The chain is built from TRBV19 and TRBJ1-2; no clear D. This TCR derives from a pool of human donors with HIV. Here the CDR3 DNA reads TGTGCCAGTAGTATACACCGGGAGTCTGGCTACACCTTC. Encoded protein: CASSIHRESGYTF.